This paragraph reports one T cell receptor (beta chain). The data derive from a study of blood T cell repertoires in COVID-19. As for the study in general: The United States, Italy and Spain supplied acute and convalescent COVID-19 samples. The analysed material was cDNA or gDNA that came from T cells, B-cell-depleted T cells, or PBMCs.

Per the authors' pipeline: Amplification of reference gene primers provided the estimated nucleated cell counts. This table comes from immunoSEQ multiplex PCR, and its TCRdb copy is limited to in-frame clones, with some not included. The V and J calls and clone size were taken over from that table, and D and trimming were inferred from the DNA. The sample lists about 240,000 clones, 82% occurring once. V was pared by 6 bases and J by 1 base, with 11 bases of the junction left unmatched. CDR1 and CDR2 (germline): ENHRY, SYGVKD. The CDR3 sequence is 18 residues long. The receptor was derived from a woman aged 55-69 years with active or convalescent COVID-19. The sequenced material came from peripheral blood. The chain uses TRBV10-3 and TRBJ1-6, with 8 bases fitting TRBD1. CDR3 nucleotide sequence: TGTGCCATCAGACCGGGACAGGCCTCCGGGTCCTATAATTCACCCCTCCACTTT. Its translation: CAIRPGQASGSYNSPLHF.